This T cell receptor beta chain was found in a study of OX40 agonist ivuxolimab in advanced cancers. Study context: The patients received ivuxolimab by intravenous route every 2 weeks at 0.01 to 10 mg/kg.

Assay: immunoSEQ multiplex PCR; the TCRdb copy retains only in-frame clones and omits some. The table records over 50,000 clones, over 90% of them present only once. The V gene end was trimmed by 8 bases and the J gene end by 3 bases; junction bases not matched to a gene: 3. This CDR3 has 12 amino acids. CDR1 is SNHLY, CDR2 FYNNEI, per germline. Study conclusions and caveats: Clonal expansion from baseline to week 6 occurred in both CD4+ and CD8+ T cells. In the expanded peripheral T cells, antigen specificity was never determined.

On this clone itself: Its specificity is not known.

The material was CD4+ or CD8+ T cells sorted from blood, obtained in a trial of the OX40 agonist ivuxolimab. The TCR sequence derives from an adult with an advanced solid tumor such as melanoma, head and neck, liver or kidney cancer. The chain couples TRBV2 to TRBJ2-7; TRBD1 agrees at 8 bases. CDR3 in amino acids: CASLGQGYEQYF. The CDR3 DNA is TGTGCCAGCCTTGGACAGGGCTACGAGCAGTACTTC.